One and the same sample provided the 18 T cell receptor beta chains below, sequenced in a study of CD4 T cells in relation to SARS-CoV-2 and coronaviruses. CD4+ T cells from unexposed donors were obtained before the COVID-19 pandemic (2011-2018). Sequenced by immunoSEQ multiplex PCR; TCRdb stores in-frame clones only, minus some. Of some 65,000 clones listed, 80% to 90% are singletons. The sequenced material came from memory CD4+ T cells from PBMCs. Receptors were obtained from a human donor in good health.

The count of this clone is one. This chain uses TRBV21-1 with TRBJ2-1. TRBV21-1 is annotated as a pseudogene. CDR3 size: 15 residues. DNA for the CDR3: TGTGCCAGCACCATTCAGGTGCGGACCTACAATGAGCAGTTCTTC. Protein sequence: CASTIQVRTYNEQFF.

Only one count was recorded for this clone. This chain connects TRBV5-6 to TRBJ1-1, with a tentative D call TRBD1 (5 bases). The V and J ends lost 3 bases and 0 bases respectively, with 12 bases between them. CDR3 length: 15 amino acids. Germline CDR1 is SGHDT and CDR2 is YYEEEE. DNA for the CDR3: TGTGCCAGCAGCTCACCGGGACTTATGAACACTGAAGCTTTCTTT. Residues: CASSSPGLMNTEAFF.

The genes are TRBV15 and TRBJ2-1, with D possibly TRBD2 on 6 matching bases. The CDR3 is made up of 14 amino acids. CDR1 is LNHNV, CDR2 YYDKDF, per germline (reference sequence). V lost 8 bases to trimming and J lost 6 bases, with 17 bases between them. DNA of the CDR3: TGTGCCACCGAGGGGTCGCGGGATACCAATGAGCAGTTCTTC. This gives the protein CATEGSRDTNEQFF.

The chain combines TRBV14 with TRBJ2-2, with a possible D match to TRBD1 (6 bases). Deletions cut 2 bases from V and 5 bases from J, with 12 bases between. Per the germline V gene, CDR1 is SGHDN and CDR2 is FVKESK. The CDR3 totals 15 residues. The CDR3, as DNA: TGTGCCAGCAGCCAAAACAGGGCGCGGACCGGGGAGCTGTTTTTT. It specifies CASSQNRARTGELFF.

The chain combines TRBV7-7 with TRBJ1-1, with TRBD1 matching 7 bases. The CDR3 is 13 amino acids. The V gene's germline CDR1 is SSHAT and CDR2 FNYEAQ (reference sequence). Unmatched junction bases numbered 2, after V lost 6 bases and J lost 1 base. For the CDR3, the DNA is TGTGCCAGCAGTCGGGACAGGAACACTGAAGCTTTCTTT. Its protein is CASSRDRNTEAFF. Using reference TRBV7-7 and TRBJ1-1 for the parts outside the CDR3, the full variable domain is GAGVSQSPRYKVTKRGQDVTLRCDPISSHATLYWYQQALGQGPEFLTYFNYEAQPDKSGLPSDRFSAERPEGSISTLTIQRTEQRDSAMYRCASSRDRNTEAFFGQGTRLTVV.

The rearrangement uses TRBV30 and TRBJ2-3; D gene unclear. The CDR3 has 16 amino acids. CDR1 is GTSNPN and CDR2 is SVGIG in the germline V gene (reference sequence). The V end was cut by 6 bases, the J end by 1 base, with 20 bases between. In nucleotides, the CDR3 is TGTGCCTGCGCTTTTGGAGACTCACTTCGCACAGATACGCAGTATTTT. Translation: CACAFGDSLRTDTQYF. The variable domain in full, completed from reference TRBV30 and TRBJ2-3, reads SQTIHQWPATLVQPVGSPLSLECTVEGTSNPNLYWYRQAAGRGLQLLFYSVGIGQISSEVPQNLSASRPQDRQFILSSKKLLLSDSGFYLCACAFGDSLRTDTQYFGPGTRLTVL.

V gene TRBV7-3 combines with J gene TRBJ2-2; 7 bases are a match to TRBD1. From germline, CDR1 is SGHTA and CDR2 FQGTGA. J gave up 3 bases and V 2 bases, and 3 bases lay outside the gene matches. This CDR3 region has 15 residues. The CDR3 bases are TGTGCCAGCAGCTTACCAGGGGGATACACCGGGGAGCTGTTTTTT. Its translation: CASSLPGGYTGELFF. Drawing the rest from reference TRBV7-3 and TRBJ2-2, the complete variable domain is GAGVSQTPSNKVTEKGKYVELRCDPISGHTALYWYRQSLGQGPEFLIYFQGTGAADDSGLPNDRFFAVRPEGSVSTLKIQRTERGDSAVYLCASSLPGGYTGELFFGEGSRLTVL.

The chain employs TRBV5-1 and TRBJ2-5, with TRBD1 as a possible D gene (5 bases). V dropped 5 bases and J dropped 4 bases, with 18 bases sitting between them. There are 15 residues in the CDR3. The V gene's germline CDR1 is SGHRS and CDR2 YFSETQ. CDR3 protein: CASREGAGYLETQYF. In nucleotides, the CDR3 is TGCGCCAGCAGGGAAGGGGCAGGGTACTTAGAGACCCAGTACTTC.

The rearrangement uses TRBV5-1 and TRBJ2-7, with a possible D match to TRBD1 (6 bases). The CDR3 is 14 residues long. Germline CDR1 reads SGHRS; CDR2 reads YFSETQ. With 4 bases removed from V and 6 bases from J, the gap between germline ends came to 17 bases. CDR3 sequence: CASSEVGAWGEQYF. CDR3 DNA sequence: TGCGCCAGCAGCGAGGTGGGGGCTTGGGGCGAGCAGTACTTC.

For the CDR3, the DNA is TGTGCCAGCAGCTTGGGACATGTTTATGGCTACACCTTC. Its translation: CASSLGHVYGYTF. The chain has TRBV5-4 and TRBJ1-2; D uncertain. CDR1 and CDR2 from the germline V gene are SGHNT and YYREEE (reference sequence). V lost 0 bases and J 5 bases, leaving 8 bases between the germline ends. The CDR3 length is 13 residues.

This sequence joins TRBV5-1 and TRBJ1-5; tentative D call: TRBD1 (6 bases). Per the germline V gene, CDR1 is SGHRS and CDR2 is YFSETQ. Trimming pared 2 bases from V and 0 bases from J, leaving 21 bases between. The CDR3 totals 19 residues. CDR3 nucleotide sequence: TGCGCCAGCAGCTTTGTGGAGCCTCGGACAGAGTATAGCAATCAGCCCCAGCATTTT. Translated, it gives CASSFVEPRTEYSNQPQHF.

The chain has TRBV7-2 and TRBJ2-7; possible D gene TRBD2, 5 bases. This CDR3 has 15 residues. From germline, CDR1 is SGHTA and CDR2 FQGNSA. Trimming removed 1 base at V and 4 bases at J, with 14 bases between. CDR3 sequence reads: CASSLGTPSFYEQYF. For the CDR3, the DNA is TGTGCCAGCAGCTTAGGGACTCCTTCCTTTTACGAGCAGTACTTC.

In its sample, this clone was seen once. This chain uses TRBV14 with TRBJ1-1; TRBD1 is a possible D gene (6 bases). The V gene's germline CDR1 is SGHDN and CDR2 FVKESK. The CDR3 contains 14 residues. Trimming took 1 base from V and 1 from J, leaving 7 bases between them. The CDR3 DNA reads TGTGCCAGCAGCCAAGGGACAGCGAACACTGAAGCTTTCTTT. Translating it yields CASSQGTANTEAFF.

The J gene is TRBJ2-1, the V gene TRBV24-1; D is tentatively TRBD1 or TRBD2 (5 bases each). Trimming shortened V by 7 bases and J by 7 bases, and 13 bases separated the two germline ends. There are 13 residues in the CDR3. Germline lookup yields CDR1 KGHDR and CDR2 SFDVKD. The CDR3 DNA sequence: TGTGCCACCAGCTCGGGACGTCGGAATGAGCAGTTCTTC. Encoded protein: CATSSGRRNEQFF.

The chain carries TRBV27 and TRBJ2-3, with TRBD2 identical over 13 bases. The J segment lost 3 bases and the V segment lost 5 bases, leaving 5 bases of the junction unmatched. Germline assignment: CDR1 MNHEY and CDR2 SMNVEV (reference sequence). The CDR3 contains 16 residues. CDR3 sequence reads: CASSTGTSGTTDTQYF. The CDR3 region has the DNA TGTGCCAGCAGTACCGGGACTAGCGGGACAACAGATACGCAGTATTTT.

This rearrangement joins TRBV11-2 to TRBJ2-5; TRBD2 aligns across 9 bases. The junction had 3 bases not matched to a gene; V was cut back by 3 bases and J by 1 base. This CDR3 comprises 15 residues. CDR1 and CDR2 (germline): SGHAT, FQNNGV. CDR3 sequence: CASSFGGGGQETQYF. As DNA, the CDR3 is TGTGCCAGCAGCTTTGGCGGGGGGGGCCAAGAGACCCAGTACTTC.

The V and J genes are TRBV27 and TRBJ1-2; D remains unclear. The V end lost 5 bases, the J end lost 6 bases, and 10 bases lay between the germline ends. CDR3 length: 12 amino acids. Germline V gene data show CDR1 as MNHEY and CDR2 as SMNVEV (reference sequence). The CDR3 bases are TGTGCCAGCAGTGCAACGGGGAATGGCTACACCTTC. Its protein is CASSATGNGYTF.

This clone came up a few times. The CDR3 DNA reads as TGTGCCAGCAGTTCCTTATCTGGAAACACCATATATTTT. It is translated as CASSSLSGNTIYF. The chain joins TRBV6-5 to TRBJ1-3; no clear D gene. Trimming removed 4 bases at V and 1 base at J, with 5 bases between. From germline, CDR1 is MNHEY and CDR2 SVGAGI. The CDR3 runs to 13 residues.